Shown below are 2 T cell receptor beta chains from a single sample sequenced in a study of cytomegalovirus exposure and HLA in healthy donors. The PCR had 60 Vbeta and 13 Jbeta primers. Sequencing used immunoSEQ multiplex PCR; TCRdb keeps in-frame clones, though not all of them. The top ten clones hold 1% to 1.5% of a sample with roughly 130,000 clones, about four fifths of them seen once. Sequencing used PBMCs. These receptors were collected from a male donor in good health and CMV-seropositive.

The chain joins TRBV9 to TRBJ2-1, with D unresolved. The CDR3 has 15 residues. Germline lookup yields CDR1 SGDLS and CDR2 YYNGEE. The V gene lost 1 base and the J gene lost 4 bases, with 12 bases spanning the gap. The CDR3 sequence is CASSVNAVYYNEQFF. CDR3 nucleotide sequence: TGTGCCAGCAGCGTAAACGCAGTGTATTACAATGAGCAGTTCTTC.

The J gene is TRBJ2-1, the V gene TRBV27, with TRBD1 matching 7 bases. CDR1 is MNHEY, CDR2 SMNVEV, per germline (reference sequence). The CDR3 extends over 14 amino acids. V shed 1 base and J 7 bases; nucleotides not matched to a gene: 4. In nucleotides, the CDR3 is TGTGCCAGCAGTTTATTTCCACAGGGGAATGAGCAGTTCTTC. Its protein product is CASSLFPQGNEQFF.